This T cell receptor beta chain was documented in a study of blood T cell repertoires in COVID-19 (dated by TCRdb to about 2020). Concerning the study at large: The collaborator samples originated in the United States, Italy and Spain and spanned the acute and convalescent phases of COVID-19. The prospective study material was composed of cDNA or gDNA derived from T cells, B-cell-depleted T cells, or PBMCs. Subjects who had been exposed to COVID-19, were actively infected with it, or had recovered from it provided the deeply sampled blood TCRbeta repertoires that made up the dataset. The repertoires were released in a freely available public database intended as a resource for research on the immune response to SARS-CoV-2. The samples were drawn from two sources: the first 160 participants of the ongoing ImmuneRACE study, and fewer than 1,500 subjects contributed by 6 global collaborators. The sample metadata nearly always contained a de-identified subject ID, COVID-19 status, age in years and sex. Where HLA class I and class II types were available, the types were taken from metadata supplied by the sample provider, not from assay-based typing. Beyond this particular receptor, the publication reports: Clinical and demographic metadata were provided uncurated, with the amount varying by source and participant.

The collaborating institutions used their own protocols to collect whole blood in K2EDTA tubes. For TCRbeta analysis, collaborators shipped samples in one of three forms: frozen whole blood, isolated PBMCs, or DNA extracted from either of those sample types. Trimming costs V 5 bases and J 1 base, and their ends lie 13 bases apart. CDR1 and CDR2 are read off the germline V gene as SGHTA and FQGTGA. CDR3 length: 15 amino acids, cysteine to phenylalanine. Only the CDR3 DNA stays, 45 bases, in frame from base 1. TCRbeta CDR3 regions were amplified from genomic DNA by means of the immunoSEQ Assay, a bias-controlled multiplex PCR. The authors processed their data as follows. The number of nucleated cells in each sample was estimated by amplification of reference gene primers within the assay. Sequence reads were collapsed and filtered to measure the absolute abundance of every unique TCRbeta CDR3 rearrangement. For each sample, productive Simpson clonality was calculated as the square root of Simpson's diversity index over productive rearrangements. TCRdb took over this immuneACCESS table, retaining in-frame rearrangements with V and J assigned. Such tables are incomplete; in checked studies, under half of the missing clones stem from an unresolved V gene, and the remainder is unexplained. V, J and clone size were drawn from that table, and D and trimming were deduced from the DNA. This sample gives 250,000 to 350,000 clones in total; approximately 88% of them show up just once. The ten top clones hold 3.5% to 4% of the sample.

Details on this clone: Its antigen specificity is not known. No quality values exist for individual bases; no much larger clone is one base distant.

Rearrangement joined TRBV7-3 to TRBJ2-3; the D gene is perhaps TRBD2, from 6 matching bases. The sequenced material came from peripheral blood. The clonotype comes from a woman in her forties or fifties with active or convalescent COVID-19. The bases are TGTGCCAGCAGCCGCCAATTAGCGGGCACAGATACGCAGTATTTT. It translates to CASSRQLAGTDTQYF. Reference TRBV7-3 and TRBJ2-3 genes cover what lies past the CDR3, so the full variable domain is GAGVSQTPSNKVTEKGKYVELRCDPISGHTALYWYRQSLGQGPEFLIYFQGTGAADDSGLPNDRFFAVRPEGSVSTLKIQRTERGDSAVYLCASSRQLAGTDTQYFGPGTRLTVL.